This TCR beta chain came from a study of T cell responses to AZD1222 COVID-19 vaccine. General study results and limits: Unmutated regions of variants are reportedly targeted by nearly half of spike-specific TCRs. Regions 160-218 and 743-854 held dominance among vaccine-associated CD4 TCRs, which spanned spike.

Germline V CDR1 and CDR2: SGHTA, FQGTGA. The CDR3 totals 13 residues. Profiling relied on immunoSEQ multiplex PCR, and the TCRdb table lists in-frame clones only, not all of them. Among over 50,000 clones listed, around 84% were seen once. Worth noting for this clone: The antigen is not known. The germline gene is not matched at one end of the junction; a read error may be the cause.

Here the sequenced sample was peripheral blood, taken on day 0 of AZD1222 vaccination. The source is an adult in good health. The gene calls are TRBV7-3 and TRBJ1-6, with TRBD1 matching over 7 bases. CDR3 nucleotide sequence: TGTGCCAGCAGCCTTCCCCCCGAGGACAGGTTTCGCTGG. Translation: CASSLPPEDRFRW.